These 3 T cell receptor beta chains were all obtained from the same sample, sequenced in a study of blood T cell repertoires in COVID-19. The data were produced by immunoSEQ multiplex PCR, yet TCRdb's version contains in-frame clones alone and is incomplete. This sample has under 350,000 clones; over 85% occur once, and the top ten carry approximately 2.5%. Sample: PBMCs or T cells enriched from blood (not recorded which). The receptors shown here come from a man aged 55 to 70 who had recovered from COVID-19.

The J gene is TRBJ1-2, the V gene TRBV7-2; 7 bases align to TRBD1. V dropped 5 bases and J dropped 8; count of bases not matched to a gene: 17. Germline V gene data show CDR1 as SGHTA and CDR2 as FQGNSA. The CDR3 consists of 16 residues. CDR3 residues: CASSPLRRKGAGGYTF. DNA for the CDR3: TGTGCCAGCAGCCCCTTACGGCGGAAGGGGGCGGGAGGCTACACCTTC.

This clone showed up just a few times. This chain links TRBV9 with TRBJ1-3; D is perhaps TRBD1 (5 bases). Germline loops: CDR1 SGDLS, CDR2 YYNGEE. This CDR3 contains 15 residues. Trimming left V 4 bases short and J 0 bases short, with 11 bases between. For the CDR3, the DNA is TGTGCCAGCAGCCCTTCAGGGAACTCTGGAAACACCATATATTTT. It specifies CASSPSGNSGNTIYF.

J is TRBJ2-5 and V is TRBV11-2, with 10 bases that match TRBD2. CDR3 length: 15 residues. The germline CDR1 and CDR2 sequences are SGHAT and FQNNGV. Unmatched junction bases numbered 6, after V lost 6 bases and J lost 2 bases. In DNA form, the CDR3 reads TGTGCCAGCAGTAGGAGCGGGGGGGCGCAAGAGACCCAGTACTTC. It is translated as CASSRSGGAQETQYF.